Presented here are 27 T cell receptor beta chains from one specimen sequenced in a study of monozygotic twins with inflammatory bowel disease. Using the 5' RACE reads, TCRdb records one entry per CDR3 protein without DNA. Its table records around 40,000 distinct CDR3 sequences. The specimen was blood. These receptors were obtained from a human donor with ulcerative colitis or Crohn's disease, or a healthy co-twin of an affected twin (not recorded which).

The chain recombines TRBV5-1 with TRBJ2-2; TCRdb gives TRBD1 as the D gene, but with no DNA this cannot be confirmed. CDR1 and CDR2 from the germline V gene are SGHRS and YFSETQ. This CDR3 comprises 15 residues. The CDR3 loop is CASSSRTGNTGELFF.

The chain joins TRBV7-2 to TRBJ1-4; TCRdb names TRBD1, which stays unverified in the absence of DNA. This CDR3 comprises 14 residues. Germline V CDR1 and CDR2: SGHTA, FQGNSA. Here the CDR3 reads CASSRQPTNEKLFF. Using reference TRBV7-2 and TRBJ1-4 for the parts outside the CDR3, the full variable domain is GAGVSQSPSNKVTEKGKDVELRCDPISGHTALYWYRQSLGQGLEFLIYFQGNSAPDKSGLPSDRFSAERTGGSVSTLTIQRTQQEDSAVYLCASSRQPTNEKLFFGSGTQLSVL.

The chain employs TRBV15 and TRBJ2-7; TCRdb indicates TRBD2, and absent DNA this call remains unverified. The CDR3 is 18 residues long. Germline V gene sequence: CDR1 LNHNV, CDR2 YYDKDF (reference sequence). The CDR3 loop reads CATSSSRAGRPSAYKQYF.

The gene calls are TRBV25-1 and TRBJ1-1; the TCRdb call, TRBD1, lacks DNA for checking. This CDR3 region has 14 residues. Germline V gene lookup returns CDR1 MGHDK and CDR2 SYGVNS. The CDR3 protein is CASRGYRGGSEAFF.

J is TRBJ2-5 and V is TRBV11-2; there is no DNA to check the TCRdb D call of TRBD1. CDR1 SGHAT and CDR2 FQNNGV come from the germline V gene. The CDR3 consists of 13 residues. CDR3 region: CASSPPARETQYF.

V and J are TRBV20-1 and TRBJ2-5; TCRdb names TRBD2, which stays unverified in the absence of DNA. The CDR3 sequence is 15 residues long. The germline CDR1 and CDR2 sequences are DFQATT and SNEGSKA (reference sequence). The CDR3: CSASPRGGIQETQYF.

The chain uses TRBV28 and TRBJ2-7; TCRdb names TRBD1, which stays unverified in the absence of DNA. This CDR3 comprises 13 residues. Germline-derived CDR1 and CDR2 are MDHEN and SYDVKM. The CDR3 here is CASSSGQNYEQYF.

This chain uses TRBV27 with TRBJ1-5. CDR1 is MNHEY, CDR2 SMNVEV, per germline (reference sequence). The CDR3 spans 20 residues. CDR3 amino acids: CASSPLPLVGPQGGSEPQHF.

The V call is TRBV5-1, the J call TRBJ2-1; the D gene TCRdb calls, TRBD1, cannot be checked with no DNA. CDR1 is SGHRS and CDR2 is YFSETQ in the germline V gene. This CDR3 is 15 amino acids long. The CDR3: CASSSIEDEGNEQFF.

The gene calls are TRBV12-3 or TRBV12-4 and TRBJ1-2; the TRBD1 assignment by TCRdb is unverifiable without DNA. This CDR3 contains 13 residues. CDR3 protein: CASRADRGVGYTF.

This chain links TRBV5-1 with TRBJ1-2. In germline, CDR1 is SGHRS, CDR2 YFSETQ. The CDR3 is 13 amino acids. Here the CDR3 reads CASSLATDDGYTF.

The rearrangement uses TRBV10-2 and TRBJ2-2. The CDR3 has 16 residues. The V gene's germline CDR1 is WSHSY and CDR2 SAAADI. The CDR3 is CASSETTGLNTGELFF.

The rearrangement links TRBV27 to TRBJ2-1. Germline CDR1 is MNHEY and CDR2 is SMNVEV (reference sequence). This CDR3 region has 14 residues. CDR3 loop: CASSPYLVHNEQFF.

The chain combines TRBV14 with TRBJ2-1. This CDR3 comprises 12 residues. CDR1 is SGHDN and CDR2 is FVKESK in the germline V gene. The CDR3 is CASSQEFNEQFF.

The V call is TRBV25-1, the J call TRBJ1-1; without DNA, the TCRdb call of TRBD1 cannot be checked. This CDR3 has 14 amino acids. Germline V CDR1 and CDR2: MGHDK, SYGVNS. The CDR3 protein is CASSERDRGTEAFF.

The chain uses TRBV28 and TRBJ2-7; TCRdb outputs TRBD1, but without DNA this stays unchecked. In germline, CDR1 is MDHEN, CDR2 SYDVKM. There are 12 residues in the CDR3. CDR3 residues: CASRGQAYEQYF. The full variable domain, in which reference TRBV28 and TRBJ2-7 provide the parts outside the CDR3, is DVKVTQSSRYLVKRTGEKVFLECVQDMDHENMFWYRQDPGLGLRLIYFSYDVKMKEKGDIPEGYSVSREKKERFSLILESASTNQTSMYLCASRGQAYEQYFGPGTRLTVT.

V usage is TRBV29-1 and J usage is TRBJ2-2; the TCRdb call, TRBD2, lacks DNA for checking. Germline values: CDR1 SQVTM, CDR2 ANQGSEA. The CDR3 spans 14 residues. CDR3 residues: CSVAASSFTGELFF.

The CDR3 loop reads CASSLGGEGATITDTQYF. The chain combines TRBV5-1 with TRBJ2-3; TCRdb indicates TRBD1, and absent DNA this call remains unverified. This CDR3 spans 18 amino acids. Germline V gives CDR1 SGHRS, CDR2 YFSETQ.

This rearrangement joins TRBV20-1 to TRBJ2-1. Germline CDR1 reads DFQATT; CDR2 reads SNEGSKA (reference sequence). The CDR3 has 14 amino acids. CDR3 protein: CSARDSLARNEQFF.

V usage is TRBV29-1 and J usage is TRBJ2-5; TCRdb indicates TRBD1, and absent DNA this call remains unverified. In germline, CDR1 is SQVTM, CDR2 ANQGSEA. The CDR3 totals 14 residues. The CDR3 sequence: CSVVGQGAWETQYF.

This chain connects TRBV29-1 to TRBJ1-2; the TRBD1 assignment by TCRdb is unverifiable without DNA. The CDR3 has 16 residues. Germline V gene sequence: CDR1 SQVTM, CDR2 ANQGSEA. This chain's CDR3 is CSVEVGGGRPPYGYTF.

The chain carries TRBV12-3 or TRBV12-4 and TRBJ2-1; TCRdb picks TRBD2, but there is no DNA to check that call. The CDR3 spans 15 residues. CDR3 loop: CASKGLAGAHNEQFF.

The chain combines TRBV5-1 with TRBJ2-7; TCRdb's D gene call, TRBD2, goes unchecked for lack of DNA. CDR3 length equals 16 residues. CDR1 and CDR2 from the germline V gene are SGHRS and YFSETQ. The CDR3 region is CASSSPSGGFAYEQYF.

The gene calls are TRBV7-9 and TRBJ2-1; checking the TCRdb D call of TRBD2 is not possible without DNA. Germline V lookup: CDR1 SEHNR, CDR2 FQNEAQ (reference sequence). The CDR3 contains 15 residues. CDR3 in amino acids: CASSSLGLVNNEQFF.

This chain uses TRBV5-5 with TRBJ2-1. This CDR3 has 13 amino acids. From germline, CDR1 is SGHKS and CDR2 YYEKEE (reference sequence). The CDR3 is CASSLAPDNEQFF.

This chain joins TRBV11-2 and TRBJ2-2; no DNA is available, so the TRBD1 call from TCRdb remains unchecked. Germline values: CDR1 SGHAT, CDR2 FQNNGV. The CDR3 loop spans 16 amino acids. The CDR3 loop reads CASSMLGQGASGELFF. Combining the CDR3 with reference TRBV11-2 and TRBJ2-2 gives the whole variable domain EAGVAQSPRYKIIEKRQSVAFWCNPISGHATLYWYQQILGQGPKLLIQFQNNGVVDDSQLPKDRFSAERLKGVDSTLKIQPAKLEDSAVYLCASSMLGQGASGELFFGEGSRLTVL.

The chain combines TRBV7-9 with TRBJ2-5; as DNA is missing, the TRBD1 call by TCRdb cannot be tested. This CDR3 is 16 amino acids long. From germline, CDR1 is SEHNR and CDR2 FQNEAQ (reference sequence). CDR3 sequence reads: CASSFRTGGIGETQYF.